The next 4 T cell receptor beta chains were all read from a single sample in a study of blood T cell repertoires in COVID-19. Data came from immunoSEQ multiplex PCR; TCRdb stores just in-frame clones and leaves some out. The table includes about 26,000 clones, 80% to 90% detected once. The sample consisted of peripheral blood. These receptor sequences come from a human donor in a cohort sampled during active COVID-19.

J is TRBJ2-2 and V is TRBV5-1; 12 bases match TRBD1. Germline-derived CDR1 and CDR2 are SGHRS and YFSETQ. With 2 bases clipped from V and 7 bases from J, the junction kept 9 bases outside the gene matches. This CDR3 spans 17 amino acids. The CDR3: CASSLSPGQGADGELFF. CDR3 DNA: TGCGCCAGCAGCTTATCCCCGGGACAGGGGGCGGACGGGGAGCTGTTTTTT.

This clone appeared once. The gene calls are TRBV6-5 and TRBJ1-2, with TRBD1 identical over 9 bases. The V gene's germline CDR1 is MNHEY and CDR2 SVGAGI. The trim removed 6 bases at V and 2 bases at J, leaving 7 bases unmatched. This CDR3 has 15 residues. Here the CDR3 DNA reads TGTGCCAGCAGCCGAGGACAGGGGAGCAACTATGGCTACACCTTC. Protein sequence: CASSRGQGSNYGYTF.

V usage is TRBV5-1 and J usage is TRBJ1-1; a possible D gene is TRBD1 (5 bases). This CDR3 region has 14 residues. V dropped 4 bases and J dropped 2 bases, with 12 bases sitting between them. Germline CDR1 is SGHRS and CDR2 is YFSETQ. The CDR3 reads CASSARQPNTEAFF. CDR3 DNA: TGCGCCAGCAGCGCAAGACAGCCTAACACTGAAGCTTTCTTT.

The chain carries TRBV6-1 and TRBJ1-2; D gene uncertain. Germline loops: CDR1 MNHNS, CDR2 SASEGT. This CDR3 comprises 15 residues. Trimming took off 3 bases at V and 2 bases at J, with 13 bases between the two ends. The CDR3 bases are TGTGCCAGCAGTGATTTGAACAGAGGGAACTATGGCTACACCTTC. It yields the protein CASSDLNRGNYGYTF.